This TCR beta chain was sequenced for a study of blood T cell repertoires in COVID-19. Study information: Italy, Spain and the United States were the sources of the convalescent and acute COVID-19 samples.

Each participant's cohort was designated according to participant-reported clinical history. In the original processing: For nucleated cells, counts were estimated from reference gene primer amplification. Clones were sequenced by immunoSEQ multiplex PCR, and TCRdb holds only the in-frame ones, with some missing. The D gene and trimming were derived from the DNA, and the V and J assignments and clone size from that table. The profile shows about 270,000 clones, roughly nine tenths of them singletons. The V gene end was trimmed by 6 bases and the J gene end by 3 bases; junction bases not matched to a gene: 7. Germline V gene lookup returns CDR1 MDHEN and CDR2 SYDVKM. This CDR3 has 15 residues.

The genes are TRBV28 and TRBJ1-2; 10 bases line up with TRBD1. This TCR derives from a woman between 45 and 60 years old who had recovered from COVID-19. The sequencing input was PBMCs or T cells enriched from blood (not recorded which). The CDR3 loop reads CASRPTGGDYYGYTF. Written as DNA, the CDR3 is TGTGCCAGCAGACCGACAGGGGGCGACTACTATGGCTACACCTTC.